The 26 T cell receptor beta chains listed next were all sequenced from one sample in a study of blood T cells in healthy people across ages. Through a sample-barcoded 5' primer and a J-beta primer mix, a second PCR was run for roughly 6 to 12 cycles. TCRdb analysed the 5' RACE reads with MiXCR anew, one entry per CDR3 protein. This table has more than 600,000 distinct CDR3 sequences, roughly 25% appearing once. These data also formed part of another study, on T cells of mothers and their children.

Sequenced input: blood. These receptors were obtained from a boy aged 5 to 17 in good health.

This clonotype was detected a few times. The J gene is TRBJ2-7, the V gene TRBV28; 8 nucleotides agree with TRBD1. V lost 6 bases to trimming and J lost 11 bases; unmatched junction nucleotides: 6. The CDR3 is 11 residues long. From germline, CDR1 is MDHEN and CDR2 SYDVKM. CDR3 region: CASRAAGQEYF. CDR3 nucleotides: TGTGCCAGCAGGGCTGCGGGACAGGAGTACTTC.

The table lists this clonotype with a few counts. This chain connects TRBV5-5 to TRBJ2-5; D possibly corresponds to TRBD1 (6 bases). Deletions cut 0 bases from V and 2 bases from J, with 14 bases between. This CDR3 spans 16 amino acids. Germline lookup yields CDR1 SGHKS and CDR2 YYEKEE (reference sequence). CDR3: CASSLDRESGQETQYF. CDR3 DNA: TGTGCCAGCAGCTTGGACAGGGAGAGTGGGCAAGAGACCCAGTACTTC.

This clonotype was recorded a few times. V gene TRBV6-6 combines with J gene TRBJ2-5, with 14 bases identical to TRBD2. The closer fit of TRBJ2-1 to the DNA end suggests the J call may be wrong. CDR3 length: 14 residues. The germline V gene has CDR1 MNHNY and CDR2 SVGAGI (reference sequence). The CDR3 DNA sequence: TGTGCCAGCAGCGGGACTAGCGGGGGTTATGAGCAGTTCTTC. As protein: CASSGTSGGYEQFF.

The CDR3 here is CASSLWDTSQPQHF. In DNA form, the CDR3 reads TGTGCCAGCAGTTTATGGGACACCTCTCAGCCCCAGCATTTT. The chain has TRBV28 and TRBJ1-5; D is possibly TRBD1 (5 bases). The CDR3 consists of 14 residues. V was cut by 0 bases and J by 6 bases, with 9 bases left in between. Germline V gene lookup returns CDR1 MDHEN and CDR2 SYDVKM.

The chain carries TRBV20-1 and TRBJ2-1; unclear D gene. The germline CDR1 and CDR2 sequences are DFQATT and SNEGSKA (reference sequence). The CDR3 length is 11 residues. Trimming cost V 3 bases and J 10 bases, with 10 bases left between them. The CDR3 DNA is TGCAGTGCTAGCCCAGATTCCGAGCAGTTCTTC. This gives the protein CSASPDSEQFF.

The V gene is TRBV15, the J gene TRBJ2-1; 9 bases agree with TRBD2. Looked up from germline, CDR1 is LNHNV and CDR2 is YYDKDF (reference sequence). The trim removed 1 base at V and 8 bases at J, leaving 15 bases unmatched. This CDR3 spans 18 amino acids. DNA for the CDR3: TGTGCCACCAGCAGAGTGGGGTCGCGGGAGGGCCTTTTCCATGAGCAGTTCTTC. It encodes CATSRVGSREGLFHEQFF.

This clonotype showed up just a few times. The genes are TRBV6-2 or TRBV6-3 and TRBJ1-5; D is perhaps TRBD1 (6 bases). Trimming pared 2 bases from V and 3 bases from J, leaving 17 bases between. The germline V gene has CDR1 MNHEY and CDR2 SVGEGT. This CDR3 has 17 amino acids. In nucleotides, the CDR3 is TGTGCCAGCAGTTACGACCCACAGGGATCGGACAATCAGCCCCAGCATTTT. Its protein is CASSYDPQGSDNQPQHF.

There are many counts of this clonotype. The chain recombines TRBV7-8 with TRBJ2-1, with D possibly matching TRBD1 (5 bases). CDR1 is SGHVS and CDR2 is FQNEAQ in the germline V gene. The CDR3 is 14 residues long. V was pared by 1 base and J by 4 bases, with 8 bases between. The CDR3 DNA is TGTGCCAGCAGCTTAGGGGGCCTATACAATGAGCAGTTCTTC. It is translated as CASSLGGLYNEQFF.

This clonotype was seen only a few times. The V call is TRBV15, the J call TRBJ1-5; D call uncertain. Germline lookup yields CDR1 LNHNV and CDR2 YYDKDF (reference sequence). This CDR3 region has 16 residues. V lost 0 bases and J lost 2, with 11 bases in between. The CDR3 sequence: CATSRERGWGNQPQHF. The DNA for the CDR3 is TGTGCCACCAGCAGAGAAAGAGGGTGGGGCAATCAGCCCCAGCATTTT.

This clonotype occurred a few times. The V gene is TRBV20-1, the J gene TRBJ1-6; D might be TRBD1 (5 bases). Germline values: CDR1 DFQATT, CDR2 SNEGSKA (reference sequence). The CDR3 is made up of 15 amino acids. Trimming stripped 5 bases from V and 4 bases from J, with 15 bases between. The CDR3 DNA reads TGCAGTGCTGTATCAGGCCGGGGGTATAATTCACCCCTCCACTTT. Translated, it gives CSAVSGRGYNSPLHF.

This clonotype was observed a few times. This chain connects TRBV3-1 to TRBJ2-7; tentative D call: TRBD2 (6 bases). The CDR3 spans 13 residues. Germline values: CDR1 LGHDT, CDR2 YNNKEL (reference sequence). The ends were cut back, 4 bases at V and 12 bases at J, with 19 bases in the middle. The DNA for the CDR3 is TGTGCCAGCAGCCTCGGGACCGGGAGTAGACGGTACTTC. Amino acids: CASSLGTGSRRYF.

V usage is TRBV12-3 or TRBV12-4 and J usage is TRBJ1-2, with D hard to call. Trimming removed 2 bases at V and 4 bases at J, with 17 bases between. This CDR3 is built from 16 residues. CDR3 amino acids: CASSLKTAHTGYGYTF. The DNA of the CDR3 is TGTGCCAGCAGTTTAAAAACAGCCCACACCGGCTATGGCTACACCTTC.

This clonotype was observed at least ten times. The V gene is TRBV6-4, the J gene TRBJ2-1, with 12 bases fitting TRBD2. V was pared by 3 bases and J by 7 bases, with 1 base of the junction left unmatched. Germline lookup yields CDR1 MRHNA and CDR2 SNTAGT. The CDR3 consists of 14 residues. DNA for the CDR3: TGTGCCAGCAGTGATGGGACTAGCGGGAATGAGCAGTTCTTC. This sequence encodes CASSDGTSGNEQFF.

The V call is TRBV27, the J call TRBJ2-1; D is possibly TRBD2 (5 bases). The CDR3 loop spans 17 amino acids. The germline CDR1 and CDR2 sequences are MNHEY and SMNVEV (reference sequence). V shed 7 bases and J shed 0 bases, with 19 bases lying between them. CDR3: CASKNLGGGSSYNEQFF. In nucleotides, the CDR3 is TGTGCCAGCAAAAATTTGGGTGGAGGTAGCTCCTACAATGAGCAGTTCTTC.

This clonotype was detected only a few times. The rearrangement links TRBV5-1 to TRBJ2-2; possible D gene TRBD1, 6 bases. Germline values: CDR1 SGHRS, CDR2 YFSETQ. The CDR3 covers 14 residues. V was pared by 7 bases and J by 6 bases, with 16 bases between. CDR3 amino acids: CASWTVGHAGELFF. The DNA for the CDR3 is TGCGCCAGCTGGACAGTCGGACATGCCGGGGAGCTGTTTTTT.

This clonotype was observed a few times. V gene TRBV27 combines with J gene TRBJ2-5; the D is unclear. Per germline, CDR1 MNHEY and CDR2 SMNVEV (reference sequence). CDR3 length: 11 amino acids. Trimming removed 11 bases at V and 5 bases at J, with 12 bases between. The CDR3 is CAVPVGETQYF. CDR3 coding DNA: TGTGCCGTGCCAGTTGGGGAGACCCAGTACTTC.

The chain recombines TRBV28 with TRBJ2-7; TRBD1 matches 7 bases. Trimming cost V 9 bases and J 1 base; bases outside gene matches: 3. Germline CDR1 and CDR2: MDHEN and SYDVKM. The CDR3 consists of 12 residues. Here the CDR3 reads CASNRGSYEQYF. CDR3 sequence (DNA): TGTGCCAGTAACAGGGGTTCCTACGAGCAGTACTTC.

In its sample, this clonotype was seen once. The chain combines TRBV20-1 with TRBJ2-3; 12 bases fit TRBD2. The CDR3 contains 16 residues. Germline values: CDR1 DFQATT, CDR2 SNEGSKA (reference sequence). V dropped 3 bases and J dropped 5; count of bases not matched to a gene: 9. CDR3 region: CSASALAGGALDTQYF. Here the CDR3 DNA reads TGCAGTGCTAGTGCACTAGCGGGAGGTGCGTTAGATACGCAGTATTTT.

This clonotype was seen ten or more times. The V gene is TRBV6-5, the J gene TRBJ2-7, with unresolved D. Germline V gene data show CDR1 as MNHEY and CDR2 as SVGAGI. This CDR3 has 11 amino acids. The germline V and J ends were trimmed by 4 bases and 3 bases, with 4 bases remaining between them. The CDR3 nucleotides read TGTGCCAGCAGTTCCCACTACGAGCAGTACTTC. Translation gives CASSSHYEQYF.

This clonotype was detected once. V gene TRBV5-1 combines with J gene TRBJ2-1; D is possibly TRBD2 (6 bases). CDR3 length: 16 residues. The V end was cut by 4 bases, the J end by 7 bases, with 21 bases between. Germline CDR1 is SGHRS and CDR2 is YFSETQ. CDR3 in DNA: TGCGCCAGCAGCGCCCGTGGAGCGGAGGGGAAGAATGAGCAGTTCTTC. This gives the protein CASSARGAEGKNEQFF.

The gene calls are TRBV20-1 and TRBJ1-1; D might be TRBD1 (6 bases). The CDR3 sequence is 13 residues long. Germline V CDR1 and CDR2: DFQATT, SNEGSKA (reference sequence). Trimming cost V 7 bases and J 6 bases, with 18 bases left between them. Written as DNA, the CDR3 is TGCAGTGTGGCCTTATCGGGGGCTCCTGAAGCTTTCTTT. This translates into CSVALSGAPEAFF.

A word on this clonotype: The germline gene is not matched at one end of the junction; a read error may be the cause. This chain uses TRBV12-3 or TRBV12-4 with TRBJ1-5, with 8 bases that match TRBD1. The CDR3 runs 15 residues. CDR3 residues: CANSPTGVTDQPQHF. CDR3 DNA: TGTGCCAACAGTCCGACAGGGGTGACTGATCAGCCCCAGCATTTT.

The V call is TRBV6-5, the J call TRBJ2-5, with D possibly TRBD1 on 6 matching bases. This CDR3 is 14 amino acids long. Trimming shortened V by 2 bases and J by 3 bases, and 10 bases separated the two germline ends. Germline V gives CDR1 MNHEY, CDR2 SVGAGI. This chain's CDR3 is CASSYMAGEETQYF. The CDR3 nucleotides are TGTGCCAGCAGTTACATGGCAGGGGAAGAGACCCAGTACTTC.

The table lists this clonotype with a few counts. The chain joins TRBV7-2 to TRBJ2-5; the match to TRBD2 covers 9 bases. With the DNA end fitting TRBJ2-1 better, the J assignment may be wrong. Germline loops: CDR1 SGHTA, CDR2 FQGNSA. The CDR3 has 13 amino acids. The CDR3 loop is CASSYMTSGEQFF. The CDR3 nucleotides are TGTGCCAGCAGCTATATGACTAGCGGAGAGCAGTTCTTC.

This clonotype was observed a few times. V usage is TRBV27 and J usage is TRBJ2-7; D may be TRBD1 (5 bases). The CDR3 is 13 residues long. Per the germline V gene, CDR1 is MNHEY and CDR2 is SMNVEV (reference sequence). Between the trimmed V and J ends, which lost 5 bases and 6 bases, there was a span of 14 bases. The CDR3 protein is CASSPIQRGEQYF. CDR3 DNA: TGTGCCAGCAGTCCGATTCAAAGGGGCGAGCAGTACTTC.

This sequence joins TRBV28 and TRBJ2-3; TRBD1 agrees at 8 bases. The germline V gene encodes CDR1 MDHEN and CDR2 SYDVKM. Germline trimming cut 10 bases from V and 4 bases from J; bases unmatched to any gene: 7. This CDR3 spans 13 amino acids. This CDR3 reads CATNLRGPDTQYF. The CDR3 DNA is TGTGCCACAAATCTCAGGGGGCCAGATACGCAGTATTTT.